This entry lists 14 T cell receptor beta chains sequenced from one sample in a study of metastatic and nonmetastatic thyroid tumors. TCRdb re-analyzed the PCR reads using MiXCR. The sample contains about 52,000 clones, around a sixth of which appear only once. Among the patients, none had received any treatment before thyroid surgery. The sequenced sample was blood. Every receptor here comes from a female donor with papillary thyroid cancer or a benign thyroid nodule (not recorded which). Some clones in this sample may be carry-over from other donors' samples.

This chain joins TRBV18 and TRBJ1-2, with D perhaps TRBD1 (6 bases). Deletions cut 3 bases from V and 6 bases from J, with 11 bases between. Germline V gene lookup returns CDR1 KGHSH and CDR2 LQKENI. The CDR3 consists of 13 residues. The CDR3 loop is CASSPGTRDGYTF. The DNA for the CDR3 is TGTGCCAGCTCACCCGGGACAAGAGATGGCTACACCTTC. The full variable domain, completed using reference TRBV18 and TRBJ1-2, is NAGVMQNPRHLVRRRGQEARLRCSPMKGHSHVYWYRQLPEEGLKFMVYLQKENIIDESGMPKERFSAEFPKEGPSILRIQQVVRGDSAAYFCASSPGTRDGYTFGSGTRLTVV.

This clone was detected many times. The rearrangement joins TRBV28 to TRBJ1-2; maybe TRBD1 (5 bases). This CDR3 comprises 11 residues. Germline V gives CDR1 MDHEN, CDR2 SYDVKM. Trimming shortened V by 5 bases and J by 10 bases, and 11 bases separated the two germline ends. Here the CDR3 DNA reads TGTGCCAGCAGTGAGACAGCTTTCTACACCTTC. Protein sequence: CASSETAFYTF.

The V gene is TRBV30, the J gene TRBJ1-2, with D possibly being TRBD1 (5 bases). The CDR3 is 11 amino acids. V was pared by 5 bases and J by 7 bases, with 11 bases between. Per germline, CDR1 GTSNPN and CDR2 SVGIG (reference sequence). CDR3 sequence: CAWVRGGGYTF. In DNA form, the CDR3 reads TGTGCCTGGGTACGGGGCGGTGGCTACACCTTC.

This clone was seen ten or more times. The chain is built from TRBV30 and TRBJ1-6; no reliable D call. CDR1 is GTSNPN and CDR2 is SVGIG in the germline V gene (reference sequence). CDR3 length: 14 amino acids. V shed 0 bases and J shed 8 bases, with 11 bases lying between them. CDR3 region: CAWSVETVYSPLHF. The CDR3, as DNA: TGTGCCTGGAGTGTTGAAACAGTATATTCACCCCTCCACTTT.

This clone was detected ten times or more. J is TRBJ1-5 and V is TRBV4-1; D is unresolved. Germline loops: CDR1 MGHRA, CDR2 YSYEKL. This CDR3 region has 15 residues. Trimming shortened V by 2 bases and J by 0 bases, and 8 bases separated the two germline ends. The CDR3 region has the DNA TGCGCCAGCAGCCAAACAGTCAATAGCAATCAGCCCCAGCATTTT. This gives the protein CASSQTVNSNQPQHF.

This clone showed up many times. This chain connects TRBV4-2 to TRBJ2-7, with D uncertain. The CDR3 consists of 15 residues. Germline lookup yields CDR1 LGHNA and CDR2 YNFKEQ. Trimming stripped 5 bases from V and 2 bases from J, with 16 bases between. This chain's CDR3 is CASSEGADGAYEQYF. DNA of the CDR3: TGTGCCAGCAGCGAAGGTGCGGACGGAGCCTACGAGCAGTACTTC.

This clone was recorded many times. This chain links TRBV18 with TRBJ2-1; 9 nucleotides match TRBD1. The ends lost 6 bases at V and 6 bases at J; junction bases unmatched: 12. This CDR3 is 16 amino acids long. Germline V gene data show CDR1 as KGHSH and CDR2 as LQKENI. The CDR3 sequence is CASSLPGQGRRNEQFF. The CDR3 DNA reads as TGTGCCAGCTCGCTTCCAGGACAGGGGAGACGCAATGAGCAGTTCTTC.

This clone appeared many times. This chain joins TRBV19 and TRBJ1-1, with 8 bases fitting TRBD1. CDR1 and CDR2 (germline): LNHDA, SQIVND (reference sequence). The CDR3 is made up of 15 amino acids. Trimming removed 5 bases from V and 2 bases from J; junction bases left unmatched: 7. In nucleotides, the CDR3 is TGTGCCAGTAGTCCCGGTGGACAGGGTAACACTGAAGCTTTCTTT. Translation: CASSPGGQGNTEAFF.

This clone was detected ten times or more. The rearrangement uses TRBV29-1 and TRBJ2-3; weak D call: TRBD2 (5 bases). CDR3 length: 13 residues. Trimming pared 3 bases from V and 0 bases from J, leaving 7 bases between. Germline-derived CDR1 and CDR2 are SQVTM and ANQGSEA. CDR3 nucleotides: TGCAGCGTTGAGGGAGACAGCACAGATACGCAGTATTTT. Its translation: CSVEGDSTDTQYF.

This clone was recorded at least ten times. In the same sample, other DNA sequences code for this CDR3. The chain has TRBV19 and TRBJ2-2, with D tentatively TRBD2 (5 bases). The CDR3 consists of 17 residues. CDR1 is LNHDA and CDR2 is SQIVND in the germline V gene (reference sequence). The V and J ends lost 3 bases and 2 bases respectively, with 16 bases between them. The CDR3 sequence is CASSIRRQGGNTGELFF. The DNA of the CDR3 is TGTGCCAGTAGTATTAGGCGGCAAGGAGGAAACACCGGGGAGCTGTTTTTT.

Notes on this clone: Other DNA sequences in the same sample also yield this CDR3. The chain employs TRBV5-4 and TRBJ2-7; no definite D call. Between the trimmed V and J ends, which lost 0 bases and 2 bases, there was a span of 12 bases. The CDR3 length is 15 residues. Germline CDR1 SGHNT, CDR2 YYREEE (reference sequence). Here the CDR3 DNA reads TGTGCCAGCAGCTTGGTTGGTAGTGGTGCCTACGAGCAGTACTTC. This codes for CASSLVGSGAYEQYF.

Details on this clone: A much larger clonotype is one base distant, so this may be a read error. The rearrangement joins TRBV19 to TRBJ1-4; D is undetermined. V shed 8 bases and J shed 5 bases, with 12 bases lying between them. The CDR3 runs to 13 residues. CDR1 and CDR2 (germline): LNHDA, SQIVND (reference sequence). CDR3 bases: TGTGCCAGTGGCGGGAAAGGGAATGAAAAACTGTTTTTT. It translates to CASGGKGNEKLFF.

This clone was counted at least ten times. This chain joins TRBV24-1 and TRBJ1-2, with unresolved D. Germline CDR1 KGHDR, CDR2 SFDVKD. Deletions cut 3 bases from V and 2 bases from J, with 0 bases between. The CDR3 runs to 11 residues. The CDR3 DNA is TGTGCCACCAGTGATAACTATGGCTACACCTTC. Translating it yields CATSDNYGYTF.

This clone occurred many times. The chain uses TRBV19 and TRBJ2-3, with 10 bases identical to TRBD2. V shed 3 bases and J 6 bases; nucleotides not matched to a gene: 0. The CDR3 consists of 13 residues. From germline, CDR1 is LNHDA and CDR2 SQIVND (reference sequence). The CDR3 DNA reads TGTGCCAGTAGTATTAGCGGGAGGGATACGCAGTATTTT. Protein product: CASSISGRDTQYF.